These T cell receptor beta chains were read from a single sample in a study of cytomegalovirus exposure and HLA in healthy donors. Profiling relied on immunoSEQ multiplex PCR, and the TCRdb table lists in-frame clones only, not all of them. Of 150,000 to 200,000 clones listed, around 78% are singletons. The sequenced sample consisted of PBMCs. The receptors come from a woman aged 40 to 50 in good health and CMV-seronegative. Each CDR3 is given with its conserved first and last residue. Each record gives: D gene, CDR3 length, V gene, CDR3 protein. The D gene is left open where the match is weak.

- | 14 | TRBV28 | CASSLARVPNEQFF
TRBD1 | 15 | TRBV27 | CASSPDRAINQPQHF
TRBD1 | 17 | TRBV11-3 | CASSGPGQSSGANVLTF
TRBD2 | 14 | TRBV7-9 | CASSALAASYEQYF
TRBD2 | 13 | TRBV11-2 | CASSFGRHNEQFF
TRBD2 | 15 | TRBV7-2 | CASSLSGVNTGELFF
- | 10 | TRBV28 | CASSSYGYTF
- | 13 | TRBV7-7 | CASRDTYQETQYF
- | 15 | TRBV6-1 | CASSGRDSRQETQYF
TRBD1 | 15 | TRBV25-1 | CASSEGQGGDTEAFF
TRBD1 | 16 | TRBV2 | CASRDRGLGNTGELFF
- | 15 | TRBV5-1 | CASSFSIQGNYGYTF
TRBD2 | 16 | TRBV30 | CAWSVLTSGATYEQYF
- | 13 | TRBV30 | CAWSIRGDTEAFF
TRBD1 | 14 | TRBV6-1 | CASSGTGGRETQYF
TRBD2 | 14 | TRBV2 | CASRWTSGSNEQFF